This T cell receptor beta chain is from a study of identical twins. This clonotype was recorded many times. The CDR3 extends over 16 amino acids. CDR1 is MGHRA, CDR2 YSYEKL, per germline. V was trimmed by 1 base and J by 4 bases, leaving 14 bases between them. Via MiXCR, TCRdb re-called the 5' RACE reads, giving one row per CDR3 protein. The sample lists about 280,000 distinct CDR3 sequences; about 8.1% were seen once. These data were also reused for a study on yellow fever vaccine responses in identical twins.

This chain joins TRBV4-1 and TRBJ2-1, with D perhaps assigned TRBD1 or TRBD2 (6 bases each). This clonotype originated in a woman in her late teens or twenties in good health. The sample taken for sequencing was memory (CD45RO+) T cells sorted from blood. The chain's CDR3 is CASSQGGGGRYNEQFF. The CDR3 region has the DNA TGCGCCAGCAGCCAAGGTGGTGGGGGGCGGTACAATGAGCAGTTCTTC.